A single sample is the source of the 5 T cell receptor beta chains below, sequenced in a study of human T cells and chemical hapten exposure. From the RACE reads, TCRdb called clonotypes with MiXCR, one entry per CDR3 protein. Of 120,000 to 150,000 distinct CDR3 sequences in the sample, about 10% were seen once. Time point described: patch test 2, 6 weeks after DPC sensitization. Treatment meaning: therapeutic diphenylcyclopropenone sensitization with weekly scalp DPC. The starting material was whole blood, obtained in connection with sensitization to the hapten diphenylcyclopropenone (DPC). These receptors originate from a woman in her forties or fifties with alopecia areata. Some clones in this sample may be carry-over from other donors' samples.

This clonotype came up a few times. The rearrangement links TRBV19 to TRBJ1-5; 9 bases map to TRBD1. The germline gives CDR1 LNHDA, CDR2 SQIVND (reference sequence). The CDR3 length is 14 residues. With V trimmed by 6 bases and J by 6 bases, 6 bases remained unmatched. The CDR3 sequence: CASSPGTGSQPQHF. The CDR3 nucleotides read TGTGCCAGTAGCCCCGGGACAGGGAGTCAGCCCCAGCATTTT.

The rearrangement links TRBV29-1 to TRBJ1-5, with D perhaps TRBD1 (5 bases). Germline loops: CDR1 SQVTM, CDR2 ANQGSEA. CDR3 size: 14 residues. Trimming cost V 6 bases and J 3 bases, with 15 bases left between them. The CDR3 coding sequence is TGCAGCGTCGGGACCACACGGGACAATCAGCCCCAGCATTTT. Its protein product is CSVGTTRDNQPQHF.

This clonotype came up many times. The rearrangement joins TRBV29-1 to TRBJ2-5; 13 bases are a match to TRBD2. Germline V gene lookup returns CDR1 SQVTM and CDR2 ANQGSEA. With 8 bases clipped from V and 4 bases from J, the junction kept 7 bases outside the gene matches. This CDR3 region has 14 residues. The DNA of the CDR3 is TGCAGCTCCCCAGGGACTAGCGGGACAGAGACCCAGTACTTC. It is translated as CSSPGTSGTETQYF.

V and J are TRBV19 and TRBJ2-1; either TRBD1 or TRBD2 may fit D (5 bases each). Germline CDR1 is LNHDA and CDR2 is SQIVND (reference sequence). The CDR3 has 12 amino acids. The germline V and J ends were trimmed by 3 bases and 7 bases, with 7 bases remaining between them. CDR3 in DNA: TGTGCCAGTAGTATTGGGGGAAATGAGCAGTTCTTC. Its protein product is CASSIGGNEQFF.

This clonotype has a count of ten or more. V gene TRBV2 combines with J gene TRBJ2-4, with D perhaps matching TRBD1 (6 bases). There are 15 residues in the CDR3. V was pared by 7 bases and J by 0 bases, with 13 bases between. Germline lookup yields CDR1 SNHLY and CDR2 FYNNEI. In DNA, the CDR3 is TGTGCCAGCATCCAGGACAGCCTAGCCAAAAACATTCAGTACTTC. Translated: CASIQDSLAKNIQYF.